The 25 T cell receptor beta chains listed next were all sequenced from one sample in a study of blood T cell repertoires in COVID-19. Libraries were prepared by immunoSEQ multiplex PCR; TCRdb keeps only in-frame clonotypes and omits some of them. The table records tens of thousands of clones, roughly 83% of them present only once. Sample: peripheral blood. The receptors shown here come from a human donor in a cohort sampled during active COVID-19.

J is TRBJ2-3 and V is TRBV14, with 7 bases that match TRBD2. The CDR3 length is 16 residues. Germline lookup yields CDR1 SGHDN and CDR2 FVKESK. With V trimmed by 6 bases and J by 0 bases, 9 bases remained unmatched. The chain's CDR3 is CASSPTGGSSTDTQYF. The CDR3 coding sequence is TGTGCCAGCAGTCCAACCGGGGGGTCTAGCACAGATACGCAGTATTTT.

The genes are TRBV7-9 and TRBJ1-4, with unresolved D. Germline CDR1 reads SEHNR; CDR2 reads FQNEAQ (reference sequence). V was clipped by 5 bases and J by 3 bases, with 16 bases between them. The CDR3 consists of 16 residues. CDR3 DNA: TGTGCCAGCAGCCGTTCGTGGTCCTACCCTAATGAAAAACTGTTTTTT. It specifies CASSRSWSYPNEKLFF.

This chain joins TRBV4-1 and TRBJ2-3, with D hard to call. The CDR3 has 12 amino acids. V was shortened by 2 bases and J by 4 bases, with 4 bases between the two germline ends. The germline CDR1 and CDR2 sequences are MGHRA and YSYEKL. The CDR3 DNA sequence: TGCGCCAGCAGCCAACCCTCAGATACGCAGTATTTT. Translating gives CASSQPSDTQYF.

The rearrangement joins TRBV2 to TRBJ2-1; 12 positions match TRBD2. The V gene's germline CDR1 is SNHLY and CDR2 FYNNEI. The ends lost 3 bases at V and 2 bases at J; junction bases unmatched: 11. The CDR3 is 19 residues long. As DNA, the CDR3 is TGTGCCAGCAGTGATCTCCTAGCGGGGGGGTCCTTGACCTACAATGAGCAGTTCTTC. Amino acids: CASSDLLAGGSLTYNEQFF.

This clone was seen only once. The CDR3 region has the DNA TGTGCCAGCAACAGGGCTGGAAACACCATATATTTT. It yields the protein CASNRAGNTIYF. The V and J genes are TRBV28 and TRBJ1-3; possibly TRBD1 for D (6 bases). From germline, CDR1 is MDHEN and CDR2 SYDVKM. Trimming removed 7 bases at V and 2 bases at J, with 6 bases between. This CDR3 is built from 12 residues.

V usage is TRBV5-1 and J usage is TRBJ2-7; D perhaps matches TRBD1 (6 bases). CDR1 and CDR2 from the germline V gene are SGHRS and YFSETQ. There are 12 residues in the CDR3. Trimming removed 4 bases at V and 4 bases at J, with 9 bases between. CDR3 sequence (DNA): TGCGCCAGCAGCCCCCAGGGGTACGAGCAGTACTTC. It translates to CASSPQGYEQYF.

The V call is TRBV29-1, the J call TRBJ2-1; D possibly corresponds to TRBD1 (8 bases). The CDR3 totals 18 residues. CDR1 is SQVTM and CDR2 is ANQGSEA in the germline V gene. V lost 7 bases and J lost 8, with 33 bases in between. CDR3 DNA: TGCAGCGGGAAGGACAGGGCAAATTCCGAGTCGGGAGGCGATGAGCAGTTCTTC. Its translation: CSGKDRANSESGGDEQFF.

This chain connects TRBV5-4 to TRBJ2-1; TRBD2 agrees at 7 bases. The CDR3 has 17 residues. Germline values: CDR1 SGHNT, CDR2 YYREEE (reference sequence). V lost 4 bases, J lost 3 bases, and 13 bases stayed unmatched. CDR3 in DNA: TGTGCCAGCAGCCCCCCCACGCCAGCGGGGTTCTACAATGAGCAGTTCTTC. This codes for CASSPPTPAGFYNEQFF.

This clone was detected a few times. The CDR3 is CASNRDRVYEQYF. The CDR3 nucleotides read TGTGCCAGCAATCGGGACAGGGTCTACGAGCAGTACTTC. This chain uses TRBV6-5 with TRBJ2-7, with 9 bases that match TRBD1. There are 13 residues in the CDR3. The germline gives CDR1 MNHEY, CDR2 SVGAGI. Trimming took 7 bases from V and 3 from J; bases not matched to a gene: 4.

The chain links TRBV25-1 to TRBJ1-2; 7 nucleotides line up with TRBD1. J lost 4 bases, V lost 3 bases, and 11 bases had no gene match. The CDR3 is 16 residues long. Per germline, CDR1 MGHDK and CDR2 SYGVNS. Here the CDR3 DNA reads TGTGCCAGCAGTGATCTCACACAGGGGACAAGCTATGGCTACACCTTC. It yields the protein CASSDLTQGTSYGYTF.

CDR3 in amino acids: CASSVGPSGTADTQYF. For the CDR3, the DNA is TGTGCCAGCAGCGTAGGTCCTAGCGGGACCGCAGATACGCAGTATTTT. V is TRBV9 and J is TRBJ2-3; 9 bases match TRBD2. J was trimmed by 4 bases and V by 0 bases; bases with no gene match: 6. CDR1 and CDR2 (germline): SGDLS, YYNGEE. The CDR3 runs to 16 residues.

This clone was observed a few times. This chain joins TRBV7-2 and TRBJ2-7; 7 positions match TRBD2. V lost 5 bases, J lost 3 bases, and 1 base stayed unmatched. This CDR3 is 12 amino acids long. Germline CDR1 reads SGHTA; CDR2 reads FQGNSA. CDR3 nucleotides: TGTGCCAGCAGCCCTAGCGGCTACGAGCAGTACTTC. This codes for CASSPSGYEQYF. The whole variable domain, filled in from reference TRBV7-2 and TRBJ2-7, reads GAGVSQSPSNKVTEKGKDVELRCDPISGHTALYWYRQSLGQGLEFLIYFQGNSAPDKSGLPSDRFSAERTGGSVSTLTIQRTQQEDSAVYLCASSPSGYEQYFGPGTRLTVT.

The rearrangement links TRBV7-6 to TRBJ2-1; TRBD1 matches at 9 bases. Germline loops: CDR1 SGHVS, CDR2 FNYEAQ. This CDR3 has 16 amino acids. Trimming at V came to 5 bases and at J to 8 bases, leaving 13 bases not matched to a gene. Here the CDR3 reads CASSQGLQTGGDEQFF. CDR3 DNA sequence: TGTGCCAGCAGCCAAGGGCTACAGACAGGGGGAGATGAGCAGTTCTTC.

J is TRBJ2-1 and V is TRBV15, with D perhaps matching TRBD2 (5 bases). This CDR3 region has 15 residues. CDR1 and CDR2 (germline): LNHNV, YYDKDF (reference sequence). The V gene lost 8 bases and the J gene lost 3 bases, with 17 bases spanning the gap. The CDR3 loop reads CATLKGLADYNEQFF. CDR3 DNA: TGTGCCACCTTAAAAGGGCTAGCAGACTACAATGAGCAGTTCTTC.

The CDR3 region is CASSPPIRVAGELFF. The CDR3 nucleotides are TGTGCCAGCTCACCACCCATCAGGGTCGCCGGGGAGCTGTTTTTT. The rearrangement links TRBV18 to TRBJ2-2; tentatively, D is TRBD1 (5 bases). Germline lookup yields CDR1 KGHSH and CDR2 LQKENI. The CDR3 contains 15 residues. Trimming cost V 0 bases and J 6 bases, with 11 bases left between them.

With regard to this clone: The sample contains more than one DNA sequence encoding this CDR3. CDR3 amino acids: CASSPGGDTEAFF. In DNA, the CDR3 is TGTGCCAGCTCACCAGGGGGGGACACTGAAGCTTTCTTT. The chain couples TRBV18 to TRBJ1-1; D perhaps matches TRBD1 (5 bases). This CDR3 comprises 13 residues. Per the germline V gene, CDR1 is KGHSH and CDR2 is LQKENI. V lost 2 bases, J lost 3 bases, and 7 bases lay in between. The full variable domain, with the rest looked up from reference TRBV18 and TRBJ1-1, is NAGVMQNPRHLVRRRGQEARLRCSPMKGHSHVYWYRQLPEEGLKFMVYLQKENIIDESGMPKERFSAEFPKEGPSILRIQQVVRGDSAAYFCASSPGGDTEAFFGQGTRLTVV.

In nucleotides, the CDR3 is TGTGCCAGCTCACCATGGAGCCAAGAGACCCAGTACTTC. Translating gives CASSPWSQETQYF. The rearrangement links TRBV18 to TRBJ2-5; D not certain. The CDR3 is made up of 13 amino acids. Germline loops: CDR1 KGHSH, CDR2 LQKENI. V dropped 2 bases and J dropped 1 base, with 5 bases sitting between them. Full variable domain (outside the CDR3, taken from reference TRBV18 and TRBJ2-5): NAGVMQNPRHLVRRRGQEARLRCSPMKGHSHVYWYRQLPEEGLKFMVYLQKENIIDESGMPKERFSAEFPKEGPSILRIQQVVRGDSAAYFCASSPWSQETQYFGPGTRLLVL.

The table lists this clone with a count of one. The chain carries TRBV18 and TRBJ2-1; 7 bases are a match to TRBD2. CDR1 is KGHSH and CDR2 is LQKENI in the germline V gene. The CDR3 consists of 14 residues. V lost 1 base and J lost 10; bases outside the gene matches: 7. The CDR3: CASSPQESAGEQFF. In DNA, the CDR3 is TGTGCCAGCTCACCACAGGAGTCAGCGGGGGAGCAGTTCTTC.

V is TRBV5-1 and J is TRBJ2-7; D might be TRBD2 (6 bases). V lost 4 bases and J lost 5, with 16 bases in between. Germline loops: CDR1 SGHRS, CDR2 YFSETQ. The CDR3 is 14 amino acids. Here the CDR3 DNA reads TGCGCCAGCAGCCCGGGGGTACAGCTTGACGAGCAGTACTTC. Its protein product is CASSPGVQLDEQYF.

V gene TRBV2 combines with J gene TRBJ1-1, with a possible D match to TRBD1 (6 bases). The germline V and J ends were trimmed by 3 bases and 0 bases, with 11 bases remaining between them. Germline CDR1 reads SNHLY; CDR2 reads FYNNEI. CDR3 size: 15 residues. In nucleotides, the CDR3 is TGTGCCAGCAGTGACGGACAGATTCTGAACACTGAAGCTTTCTTT. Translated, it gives CASSDGQILNTEAFF.

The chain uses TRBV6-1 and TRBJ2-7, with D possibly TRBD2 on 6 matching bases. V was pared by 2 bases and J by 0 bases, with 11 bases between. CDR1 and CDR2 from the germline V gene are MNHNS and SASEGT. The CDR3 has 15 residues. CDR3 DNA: TGTGCCAGCAGTGAATGGTACGGGAGCTCCTACGAGCAGTACTTC. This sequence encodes CASSEWYGSSYEQYF.

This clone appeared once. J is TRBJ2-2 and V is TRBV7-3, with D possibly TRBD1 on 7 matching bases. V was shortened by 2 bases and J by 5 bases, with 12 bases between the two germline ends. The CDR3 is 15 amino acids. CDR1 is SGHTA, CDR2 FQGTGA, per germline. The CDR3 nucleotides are TGTGCCAGCAGCTTATTGGCAGGGGGGACCGGGGAGCTGTTTTTT. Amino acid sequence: CASSLLAGGTGELFF.

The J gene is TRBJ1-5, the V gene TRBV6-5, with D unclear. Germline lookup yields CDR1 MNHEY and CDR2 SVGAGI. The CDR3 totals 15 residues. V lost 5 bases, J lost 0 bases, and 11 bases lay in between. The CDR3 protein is CASSPLDFSNQPQHF. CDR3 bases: TGTGCCAGCAGTCCTCTGGACTTTAGCAATCAGCCCCAGCATTTT.

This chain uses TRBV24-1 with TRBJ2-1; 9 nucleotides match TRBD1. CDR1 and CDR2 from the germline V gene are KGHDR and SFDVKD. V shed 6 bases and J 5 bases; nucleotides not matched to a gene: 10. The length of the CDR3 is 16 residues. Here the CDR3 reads CATSPTLRDRDNEQFF. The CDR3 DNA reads TGTGCCACCAGTCCTACTCTTCGGGACAGGGACAATGAGCAGTTCTTC.

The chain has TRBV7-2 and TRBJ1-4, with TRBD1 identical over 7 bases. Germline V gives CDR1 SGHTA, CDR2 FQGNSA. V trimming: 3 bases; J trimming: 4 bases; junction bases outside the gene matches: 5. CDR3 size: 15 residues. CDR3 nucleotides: TGTGCCAGCAGCTTGGACAGGCAGATTAATGAAAAACTGTTTTTT. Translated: CASSLDRQINEKLFF.